Listed below are T cell receptor beta chains from one sample, sequenced in a study of CXCR3-negative and CXCR3-positive naive CD8 T cells. Reanalyzing the 5' RACE reads, TCRdb keeps one entry per CDR3 protein, without DNA. The repertoire table contains around 140,000 distinct CDR3 sequences. Sequenced sample: naive CXCR3- CD8+ T cells from blood. The receptor set was obtained from a human donor in good health. Some clones in this sample may be carry-over from other donors' samples. The CDR3 runs from the conserved cysteine through the conserved F or W.

>TRBV20-1|TRBJ2-5|16
CSAAAGWGFEEESQYF
>TRBV10-2|TRBJ2-7|14
CASSESMGPYEQYF
>TRBV20-1|TRBJ2-7|12
CSAWDRMNEQYF
>TRBV3-1|TRBJ2-7|14
CASSSQRGPHEQYF
>TRBV5-6|TRBJ2-7|13
CASSPTAVPEQYF
>TRBV7-9|TRBJ1-1|16
CASSLTGDLMNTEAFF
>TRBV20-1|TRBJ2-1|15
CSARQGLAVYNEQFF
>TRBV11-2|TRBJ2-2|17
CASSLSAGGAVTGELFF
>TRBV27|TRBJ2-1|15
CASSLYLAGINEQFF
>TRBV25-1|TRBJ2-7|16
CASTSIRAGGPYEQYF
>TRBV4-1|TRBJ1-6|17
CASSQTPPGSYNSPLHF
>TRBV7-6|TRBJ2-3|12
CASSSGLSTQYF
>TRBV28|TRBJ2-5|19
CASSGYSGTSGGVQETQYF
>TRBV12-3/TRBV12-4|TRBJ2-1|14
CASTPAVAYNEQFF
>TRBV29-1|TRBJ2-1|11
CSVNWDNEQFF
>TRBV29-1|TRBJ2-1|12
CSVVSQGNEQFF
>TRBV11-2|TRBJ2-5|12
CASSKGGDSQYF
>TRBV27|TRBJ2-3|16
CASSRSGGPSTDTQYF
>TRBV12-3/TRBV12-4|TRBJ2-1|19
CASSSKPSTGSVTYNEQFF
>TRBV28|TRBJ2-7|17
CASSSKTLSGGSYEQYF
>TRBV29-1|TRBJ2-7|12
CSVDGGAYEQYF
>TRBV7-9|TRBJ2-7|17
CASSARRPGTGGYEQYF
>TRBV10-1|TRBJ1-1|18
CASSESCRGLQPNTEAFF
>TRBV29-1|TRBJ1-2|15
CSVNGPNFYNYGYTF
>TRBV11-1|TRBJ2-1|17
CASSLGTSGQAYNEQFF
>TRBV12-3/TRBV12-4|TRBJ2-7|13
CASSLAGPYGQYF
>TRBV11-2|TRBJ2-3|16
CASSWLTSNLPDTQYF
>TRBV7-8|TRBJ2-2|11
CASSSGGELFF
>TRBV6-5|TRBJ1-4|13
CASSNAGYEKLFF
>TRBV7-2|TRBJ2-1|16
CASSLFSGGSYNEQFF
>TRBV21-1|TRBJ1-2|17
CASSKVGRTPREYGYTF
>TRBV29-1|TRBJ1-5|13
CSVETDSNQPQHF
>TRBV13|TRBJ2-2|14
CASSSGGNTGELFF
>TRBV28|TRBJ2-2|16
CASSVTGGSNTGELFF
>TRBV27|TRBJ2-7|14
CASRGTSVSYEQYF
>TRBV6-2/TRBV6-3|TRBJ2-7|15
CASSPEDRTLYEQYF
>TRBV29-1|TRBJ1-4|12
CALWDTNEKLFF
>TRBV12-3/TRBV12-4|TRBJ2-7|13
CASSFLRGFEQYF
>TRBV4-3|TRBJ2-5|15
CASSRDSALGETQYF
>TRBV29-1|TRBJ2-5|14
CSYMGATYQETQYF
>TRBV10-3|TRBJ2-7|12
CAISETGVEQYF
>TRBV27|TRBJ2-1|15
CASSLGLAGAQEQFF
>TRBV6-2/TRBV6-3|TRBJ2-1|11
CASSKGNEQFF
>TRBV29-1|TRBJ2-7|13
CSVVPTGLLEQYF